This TCR beta chain came from a study of radiation and T cells in renal cell carcinoma. The time point denotes: baseline pretreatment blood. Described treatment: 15 Gy SBRT to primary tumor, nephrectomy 4 weeks later. CDR3 length equals 17 residues. CDR1 and CDR2 from the germline V gene are GTSNPN and SVGIG (reference sequence). Trimming shortened V by 2 bases and J by 3 bases, and 22 bases separated the two germline ends. Only one count was recorded for this clone. Its matching antigen is unknown. Findings and limits, study-wide: No pretreatment tumor biopsies were available for baseline clonotypes.

Sequencing was performed with immunoSEQ multiplex PCR; in TCRdb, only in-frame clones are kept and a portion is missing. Of about 95,000 clones listed, 86% are singletons. The starting material was blood, obtained from a patient whose treatment included radiotherapy and nephrectomy. The receptor comes from a man over 45 with renal cell carcinoma. The chain recombines TRBV30 with TRBJ1-1; D may be TRBD1 (6 bases). For the CDR3, the DNA is TGTGCCTGGAGTCGAGCGGGGGCTCGCGGTGGGGACACTGAAGCTTTCTTT. Protein: CAWSRAGARGGDTEAFF.